The clone carrying this TCR beta chain was counted a single time. Its target is not known. The data belong to a study of vaccination and CD4 T cells after COVID-19. Study overall: The study enrolled six male and four female convalescents, two of whom were Hispanic. Cultures that served as controls received a CEFX pool, an HIV-1 Nef pool, or no peptide.

Study conclusions and caveats: Convalescent patients displayed spike mono-reactivity in 304 of 307 vaccine-specific clones.

Cultured CD4+ T cells had their DNA profiled by the Oncomine TCR Beta short-read assay. Using its own MiXCR run on the PCR reads, TCRdb lists one record per CDR3 protein. The sample lists tens of thousands of distinct CDR3 sequences, about 40% seen once, with 2.5% to 3.5% in the top ten. Treatment here: roughly 10-day PBMC culture with coronavirus spike peptide pools or control peptides (ViraFEST assay). Peptide pool stimulation in ViraFEST expanded antigen-specific T cells, whose TCRs were then sequenced. The CDR3 consists of 12 residues. Germline V gives CDR1 GTSNPN, CDR2 SVGIG (reference sequence).

This sequence joins TRBV30 and TRBJ1-1, with TRBD1 identical over 7 bases. The TCR originated in a human donor who had recovered from COVID-19. The specimen comprised CD4+ T cells from blood, cultured in vitro, sampled after SARS-CoV-2 vaccination. CDR3 in DNA: TGTGCGCAAGGACAGGTGAACACTGAAGCTTTCTTT. Amino acids: CAQGQVNTEAFF.